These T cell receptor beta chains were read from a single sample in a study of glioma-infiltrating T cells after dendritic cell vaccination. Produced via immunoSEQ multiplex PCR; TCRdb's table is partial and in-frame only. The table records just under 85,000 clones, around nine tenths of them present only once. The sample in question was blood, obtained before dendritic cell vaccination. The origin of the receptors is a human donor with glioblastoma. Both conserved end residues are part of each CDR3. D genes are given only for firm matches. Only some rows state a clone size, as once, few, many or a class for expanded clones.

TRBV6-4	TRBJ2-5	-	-	CASSGTVGPQETQYF	TGTGCCAGCAGTGGGACGGTGGGGCCCCAAGAGACCCAGTACTTC
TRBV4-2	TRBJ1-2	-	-	CASSQAAGLGDGYTF	TGTGCCAGCAGCCAAGCGGCCGGGCTCGGGGATGGCTACACCTTC
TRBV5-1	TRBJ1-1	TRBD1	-	CASSLAAGTGKNTEAFF	TGCGCCAGCAGCTTGGCCGCAGGGACAGGGAAGAACACTGAAGCTTTCTTT
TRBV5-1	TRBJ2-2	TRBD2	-	CASSKGLAGGYDTGELFF	TGCGCCAGCAGCAAGGGACTAGCGGGAGGATATGACACCGGGGAGCTGTTTTTT
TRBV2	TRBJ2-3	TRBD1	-	CASTWTGKTSTDTQYF	TGTGCCAGCACCTGGACAGGGAAAACCTCTACAGATACGCAGTATTTT
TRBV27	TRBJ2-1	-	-	CASRHRDSHNEQFF	TGTGCCAGCAGGCACCGGGACTCCCACAATGAGCAGTTCTTC
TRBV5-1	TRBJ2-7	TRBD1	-	CASNSGQGLTYEQYF	TGCGCCAGCAATTCGGGACAGGGCTTAACCTACGAGCAGTACTTC
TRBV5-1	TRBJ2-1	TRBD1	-	CASSLGQGAYNEQFF	TGCGCCAGCAGCTTGGGACAGGGGGCGTACAATGAGCAGTTCTTC
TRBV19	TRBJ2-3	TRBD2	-	CASSFRTSGRSPDTQYF	TGTGCCAGTAGTTTCCGGACTAGCGGGAGGTCCCCAGATACGCAGTATTTT
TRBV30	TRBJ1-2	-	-	CAWSVARVVYYGYTF	TGTGCCTGGAGTGTAGCCAGGGTGGTATACTATGGCTACACCTTC
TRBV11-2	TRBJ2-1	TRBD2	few	CASSFGTSGGEQFF	TGTGCCAGCAGCTTTGGGACTAGCGGGGGGGAGCAGTTCTTC
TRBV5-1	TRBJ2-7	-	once	CASSSSSTAVYEQYF	TGCGCCAGCAGCTCCTCATCGACGGCGGTCTACGAGCAGTACTTC
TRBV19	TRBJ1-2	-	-	CASSMEQGNYGYTF	TGTGCCAGTAGTATGGAACAGGGAAACTATGGCTACACCTTC
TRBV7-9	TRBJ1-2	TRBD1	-	CASSVNTGTGVYGYTF	TGTGCCAGCAGCGTTAATACCGGGACAGGGGTCTATGGCTACACCTTC
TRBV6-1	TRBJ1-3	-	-	CASRTGDSGNTIYF	TGTGCCAGCAGGACAGGAGACTCTGGAAACACCATATATTTT
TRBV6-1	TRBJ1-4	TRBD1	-	CASSRGTGDNEKLFF	TGTGCCAGCAGTAGAGGGACAGGCGATAATGAAAAACTGTTTTTT
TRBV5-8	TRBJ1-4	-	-	CASSLESGVNEKLFF	TGTGCCAGCAGCTTGGAGTCCGGGGTTAATGAAAAACTGTTTTTT
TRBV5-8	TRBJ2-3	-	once	CASRGRDFEDTQYF	TGTGCCAGCAGAGGGCGGGACTTCGAGGATACGCAGTATTTT
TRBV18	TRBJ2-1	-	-	CASSPPQGGNEQFF	TGTGCCAGCTCACCACCCCAGGGTGGCAATGAGCAGTTCTTC
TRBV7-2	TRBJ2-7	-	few	CASSPGSAEQYF	TGTGCCAGCAGCCCGGGTTCCGCCGAGCAGTACTTC
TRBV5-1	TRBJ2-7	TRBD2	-	CASSRPSGSSYEQYF	TGCGCCAGCAGCAGACCTAGCGGAAGCTCCTACGAGCAGTACTTC
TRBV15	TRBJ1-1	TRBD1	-	CATSRAGTGVRAFF	TGTGCCACCAGCAGGGCCGGGACAGGGGTACGAGCTTTCTTT
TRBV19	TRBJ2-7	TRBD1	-	CASSPGQDYEQYF	TGTGCCAGTAGTCCCGGACAGGACTACGAGCAGTACTTC
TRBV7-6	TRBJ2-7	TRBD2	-	CASSEGLAGAYEQYF	TGTGCCAGCAGCGAGGGACTAGCGGGAGCCTACGAGCAGTACTTC
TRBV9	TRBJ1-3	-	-	CASSVAGVTGNTIYF	TGTGCCAGCAGCGTAGCAGGGGTAACTGGAAACACCATATATTTT
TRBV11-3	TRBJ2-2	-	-	CASSPEGDTGELFF	TGTGCCAGCAGCCCGGAGGGAGACACCGGGGAGCTGTTTTTT
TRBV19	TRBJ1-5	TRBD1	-	CASSDRFDNQPQHF	TGTGCCAGTTCGGACAGGTTCGACAATCAGCCCCAGCATTTT
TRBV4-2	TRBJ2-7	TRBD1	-	CASSQGARGGLYEQYF	TGTGCCAGCAGCCAAGGCGCGAGAGGGGGCCTCTACGAGCAGTACTTC
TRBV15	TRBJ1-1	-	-	CATSRDMGADTEAFF	TGTGCCACCAGCAGAGATATGGGGGCCGACACTGAAGCTTTCTTT
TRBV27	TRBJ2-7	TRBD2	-	CASRVLAGGYEQYF	TGTGCCAGCAGGGTACTAGCGGGAGGCTACGAGCAGTACTTC
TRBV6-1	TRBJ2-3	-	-	CASSEALRDTQYF	TGTGCCAGCAGTGAAGCTCTTCGAGATACGCAGTATTTT
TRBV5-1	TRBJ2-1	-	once	CASSLEMDWRGYNEQFF	TGCGCCAGCAGCTTGGAGATGGATTGGAGGGGTTACAATGAGCAGTTCTTC
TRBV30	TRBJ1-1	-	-	CAWSQGLDTEAFF	TGTGCCTGGAGCCAGGGTTTAGACACTGAAGCTTTCTTT
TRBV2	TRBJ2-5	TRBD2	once	CASKRTPGLAGAEETQYF	TGTGCCAGCAAGCGCACACCGGGACTAGCGGGGGCCGAAGAGACCCAGTACTTC
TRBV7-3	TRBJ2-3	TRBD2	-	CASSIAGGSQYF	TGTGCCAGCAGCATAGCGGGAGGGTCGCAGTATTTT
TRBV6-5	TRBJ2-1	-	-	CASRWASNNEQFF	TGTGCCAGCAGGTGGGCTAGCAACAATGAGCAGTTCTTC
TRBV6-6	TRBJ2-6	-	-	CATEDRYSGANVLTF	TGTGCCACCGAGGACAGATACTCTGGGGCCAACGTCCTGACTTTC
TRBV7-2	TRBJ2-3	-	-	CAGSLAETSTDTQYF	TGTGCCGGCAGCTTAGCCGAGACTAGCACAGATACGCAGTATTTT
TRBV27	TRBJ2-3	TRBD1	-	CASSAQGAQTIDTQYF	TGTGCCAGCAGTGCACAGGGGGCACAAACTATAGATACGCAGTATTTT
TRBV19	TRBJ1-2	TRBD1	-	CASRPATGTYGYTF	TGTGCCAGTAGACCAGCGACAGGGACCTATGGCTACACCTTC
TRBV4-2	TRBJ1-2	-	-	CASSQDWAGFYGYTF	TGTGCCAGCAGCCAAGATTGGGCAGGGTTCTATGGCTACACCTTC
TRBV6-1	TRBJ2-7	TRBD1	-	CASLYRDRGHEQYF	TGTGCCAGCCTCTACCGGGACAGGGGCCACGAGCAGTACTTC